This passage covers 25 T cell receptor beta chains from one sample sequenced in a study of T cell repertoires in cytomegalovirus infection. TCRdb reanalysed the reads using MiXCR and keeps one entry per CDR3 protein. The data contain some 200,000 distinct CDR3 sequences, roughly 9% of them seen just once; the ten biggest clones take up roughly 5.1%. The sample was PBMCs. These receptors were obtained from a human donor in good health (CMV status not recorded). Some clones in this sample may be carry-over from other donors' samples.

This clonotype was detected many times. V and J are TRBV7-2 and TRBJ2-5, with TRBD2 identical over 11 bases. The CDR3 runs 16 residues. The germline V gene has CDR1 SGHTA and CDR2 FQGNSA. V was clipped by 1 base and J by 4 bases; unmatched bases: 5. The CDR3 DNA follows: TGTGCCAGCAGCTTAGTTGCTCTAGCGGGAGGAGAGACCCAGTACTTC. Its translation: CASSLVALAGGETQYF.

This clonotype has a count of ten or more. V is TRBV19 and J is TRBJ1-2, with D maybe TRBD1 (6 bases). V gave up 3 bases and J gave up 5 bases, with 13 bases separating them. This CDR3 is 14 amino acids long. Per germline, CDR1 LNHDA and CDR2 SQIVND (reference sequence). The CDR3 region is CASSMFLGGYGYTF. CDR3 coding DNA: TGTGCCAGTAGTATGTTTCTAGGGGGGTATGGCTACACCTTC.

The CDR3: CAIRPAPSTDTQYF. CDR3 coding DNA: TGCGCCATCCGGCCAGCTCCGTCCACAGATACGCAGTATTTT. The J gene is TRBJ2-3, the V gene TRBV4-1; D gene unclear. The CDR3 length is 14 residues. Germline-derived CDR1 and CDR2 are MGHRA and YSYEKL. With 10 bases removed from V and 2 bases from J, the gap between germline ends came to 16 bases.

This clonotype came up many times. This sequence joins TRBV6-5 and TRBJ2-5, with 8 bases lining up with TRBD1. The CDR3 extends over 17 amino acids. The V and J ends lost 6 bases and 1 base, in that order; junction bases with no gene match: 13. Germline V gene data show CDR1 as MNHEY and CDR2 as SVGAGI. The CDR3: CASRQAGTGGSQETQYF. For the CDR3, the DNA is TGTGCCAGCAGACAAGCCGGGACAGGAGGGAGCCAAGAGACCCAGTACTTC.

This clonotype was picked up many times. The chain links TRBV6-2 or TRBV6-3 to TRBJ1-1, with D unclear. From germline, CDR1 is MNHEY and CDR2 SVGEGT. V lost 7 bases and J lost 4, with 13 bases in between. The CDR3 length is 13 residues. The CDR3 nucleotides are TGTGCCAGCACCCTCGCCCCGATCACTGAAGCTTTCTTT. Translation: CASTLAPITEAFF.

This clonotype has just a few counts. The rearrangement links TRBV11-2 to TRBJ2-3, with D hard to call. Per the germline V gene, CDR1 is SGHAT and CDR2 is FQNNGV. The CDR3 has 15 residues. V lost 5 bases to trimming and J lost 0 bases, with 12 bases between them. The CDR3 nucleotides are TGTGCCAGCAGCCCGGCAGCGCCTAGCACAGATACGCAGTATTTT. This codes for CASSPAAPSTDTQYF.

J is TRBJ2-3 and V is TRBV28; the D call may be TRBD1 or TRBD2 (5 bases each). V was trimmed by 5 bases and J by 4 bases, leaving 16 bases between them. Germline V CDR1 and CDR2: MDHEN, SYDVKM. The CDR3 length is 15 residues. This CDR3 reads CASSLPGPIPDTQYF. CDR3 bases: TGTGCCAGCAGTCTACCGGGACCGATCCCAGATACGCAGTATTTT.

This clonotype was seen at least ten times. This chain connects TRBV27 to TRBJ1-5; a possible D gene is TRBD1 (5 bases). Germline loops: CDR1 MNHEY, CDR2 SMNVEV (reference sequence). The CDR3 is 13 amino acids. The V and J ends lost 6 bases and 3 bases respectively, with 9 bases between them. The CDR3 region has the DNA TGTGCCAGCAGGGGGCAGCCCAATCAGCCCCAGCATTTT. Protein product: CASRGQPNQPQHF.

There are many counts of this clonotype. The rearrangement uses TRBV28 and TRBJ2-1, with 11 bases aligning to TRBD2. In germline, CDR1 is MDHEN, CDR2 SYDVKM. With 9 bases clipped from V and 4 bases from J, the junction kept 5 bases outside the gene matches. This CDR3 spans 14 amino acids. As DNA, the CDR3 is TGTGCCAGTGTAGCGGGGGGGCAATACAATGAGCAGTTCTTC. This gives the protein CASVAGGQYNEQFF.

This clonotype was seen repeatedly, ten times or more. The chain is built from TRBV7-2 and TRBJ2-1; TRBD1 aligns across 10 bases. The V segment lost 5 bases and the J segment 3 bases; nucleotides outside the gene matches: 7. The CDR3 totals 16 residues. Germline V lookup: CDR1 SGHTA, CDR2 FQGNSA. This chain's CDR3 is CASSPDRGRFYNEQFF. DNA of the CDR3: TGTGCCAGCAGCCCCGACAGGGGGCGCTTCTACAATGAGCAGTTCTTC.

In its sample, this clonotype was seen a few times. The V and J genes are TRBV2 and TRBJ1-1; D is ambiguous. Germline CDR1 reads SNHLY; CDR2 reads FYNNEI. The CDR3 extends over 13 amino acids. Between the trimmed V and J ends, which lost 5 bases and 6 bases, there was a span of 13 bases. This CDR3 reads CASSLDTVAEAFF. The CDR3 DNA reads TGTGCCAGCAGTCTTGACACAGTCGCTGAAGCTTTCTTT.

This clonotype was seen repeatedly, ten times or more. One end of the junction varies from germline; a read error may be responsible. This chain connects TRBV7-2 to TRBJ2-7, with D perhaps assigned TRBD1 or TRBD2 (5 bases each). CDR1 and CDR2 (germline): SGHTA, FQGNSA. The CDR3 is made up of 14 amino acids. The CDR3 sequence is CASSVAGASHEQYF. CDR3 bases: TGTGCCAGCAGCGTAGCCGGGGCTTCGCACGAGCAGTACTTC. The full variable domain, completed using reference TRBV7-2 and TRBJ2-7, is GAGVSQSPSNKVTEKGKDVELRCDPISGHTALYWYRQSLGQGLEFLIYFQGNSAPDKSGLPSDRFSAERTGGSVSTLTIQRTQQEDSAVYLCASSVAGASHEQYFGPGTRLTVT.

This chain connects TRBV2 to TRBJ1-1, with D possibly matching TRBD1 (5 bases). The CDR3 length is 14 residues. V was trimmed by 5 bases and J by 2 bases, leaving 12 bases between them. The germline V gene encodes CDR1 SNHLY and CDR2 FYNNEI. CDR3 coding DNA: TGTGCCAGCAGTCAGACAGAACTTAACACTGAAGCTTTCTTT. It is translated as CASSQTELNTEAFF.

This clonotype was observed a few times. This chain links TRBV7-2 with TRBJ1-3; no clear D gene. The ends were cut back, 4 bases at V and 2 bases at J, with 9 bases in the middle. The CDR3 consists of 14 residues. Per the germline V gene, CDR1 is SGHTA and CDR2 is FQGNSA. Here the CDR3 reads CASSSPSPGNTIYF. The CDR3 DNA reads TGTGCCAGCAGCTCCCCTTCGCCTGGAAACACCATATATTTT.

In its sample, this clonotype was seen many times. The chain uses TRBV7-2 and TRBJ2-1, with 8 positions matching TRBD2. V dropped 5 bases and J dropped 9; count of bases not matched to a gene: 12. Germline CDR1 is SGHTA and CDR2 is FQGNSA. CDR3 length equals 15 residues. CDR3 sequence (DNA): TGTGCCAGCAGCCCTCCCGGGGTTGCGGGGGGTGAGCAGTTCTTC. This sequence encodes CASSPPGVAGGEQFF.

This clonotype has only a few counts. This rearrangement joins TRBV29-1 to TRBJ2-3; no firm D call. The CDR3 consists of 12 residues. Germline V lookup: CDR1 SQVTM, CDR2 ANQGSEA. V was clipped by 2 bases and J by 0 bases, with 3 bases between them. CDR3 protein: CSVEYSTDTQYF. The CDR3 bases are TGCAGCGTTGAATACAGCACAGATACGCAGTATTTT.

This clonotype has ten or more counts. The chain links TRBV11-3 to TRBJ2-1; 8 positions agree with TRBD2. The CDR3 has 14 amino acids. CDR1 is SGHNT, CDR2 YENEEA, per germline. Trimming removed 4 bases from V and 6 bases from J; junction bases left unmatched: 5. The CDR3 loop is CASSSQRERNEQFF. The CDR3 DNA is TGTGCCAGCAGCTCCCAGCGGGAGCGCAATGAGCAGTTCTTC.

This clonotype was picked up many times. The chain links TRBV29-1 to TRBJ2-1; no definite D call. The CDR3 contains 11 residues. Trimming pared 4 bases from V and 3 bases from J, leaving 4 bases between. Per the germline V gene, CDR1 is SQVTM and CDR2 is ANQGSEA. This chain's CDR3 is CSVGNYNEQFF. The CDR3 DNA sequence: TGCAGCGTTGGAAACTACAATGAGCAGTTCTTC.

This clonotype has only a few counts. The CDR3: CASRDPGQEDGYTF. The DNA of the CDR3 is TGTGCCAGCAGAGATCCGGGACAGGAGGATGGCTACACCTTC. This chain uses TRBV6-6 with TRBJ1-2; 8 bases are shared with TRBD1. V lost 6 bases, J lost 6 bases, and 9 bases stayed unmatched. Germline lookup yields CDR1 MNHNY and CDR2 SVGAGI (reference sequence). There are 14 residues in the CDR3.

There are many counts of this clonotype. The rearrangement joins TRBV7-2 to TRBJ2-3; TRBD2 agrees at 11 bases. Germline CDR1 is SGHTA and CDR2 is FQGNSA. The CDR3 has 16 residues. Trimming removed 5 bases from V and 3 bases from J; junction bases left unmatched: 7. The CDR3 loop reads CASSTASGRLTDTQYF. The CDR3 DNA sequence: TGTGCCAGCAGCACCGCTAGCGGGAGGTTGACAGATACGCAGTATTTT.

The CDR3: CASSVDRGGHEQYF. CDR3 DNA: TGTGCCAGCAGTGTTGACCGAGGCGGCCACGAGCAGTACTTC. The genes are TRBV6-1 and TRBJ2-7; D is undetermined. The ends were cut back, 4 bases at V and 5 bases at J, with 15 bases in the middle. The CDR3 is 14 amino acids. The germline gives CDR1 MNHNS, CDR2 SASEGT.

This clonotype came up many times. The rearrangement links TRBV6-6 to TRBJ2-3, with 13 nucleotides matching TRBD2. Trimming cost V 7 bases and J 0 bases; bases outside gene matches: 1. The CDR3 contains 15 residues. Germline V gives CDR1 MNHNY, CDR2 SVGAGI (reference sequence). This chain's CDR3 is CASTGLAGSTDTQYF. In DNA, the CDR3 is TGTGCCAGCACGGGACTAGCGGGGAGCACAGATACGCAGTATTTT.

This clonotype was recorded at least ten times. In DNA, the CDR3 is TGTGCCAGCAGTTTAACGGCTAGCGGAAACAATGAGCAGTTCTTC. Its protein is CASSLTASGNNEQFF. The chain recombines TRBV12-3 or TRBV12-4 with TRBJ2-1; 7 bases match TRBD2. The CDR3 totals 15 residues. Trimming cost V 2 bases and J 5 bases; bases outside gene matches: 6.

This clonotype was recorded many times. The chain employs TRBV7-2 and TRBJ1-4; no reliable D call. Germline-derived CDR1 and CDR2 are SGHTA and FQGNSA. There are 15 residues in the CDR3. V lost 6 bases to trimming and J lost 2 bases, with 13 bases between them. The CDR3 bases are TGTGCCAGCAGGCCCTGGACGGATACTAATGAAAAACTGTTTTTT. This sequence encodes CASRPWTDTNEKLFF.

This clonotype was seen at least ten times. The chain carries TRBV28 and TRBJ2-1; 11 bases line up with TRBD2. Trimming removed 4 bases from V and 8 bases from J; junction bases left unmatched: 1. The CDR3 runs 13 residues. Germline V CDR1 and CDR2: MDHEN, SYDVKM. This CDR3 reads CASSSLAGDEQFF. CDR3 DNA sequence: TGTGCCAGCAGTTCACTAGCGGGGGATGAGCAGTTCTTC. Combining the CDR3 with reference TRBV28 and TRBJ2-1 gives the whole variable domain DVKVTQSSRYLVKRTGEKVFLECVQDMDHENMFWYRQDPGLGLRLIYFSYDVKMKEKGDIPEGYSVSREKKERFSLILESASTNQTSMYLCASSSLAGDEQFFGPGTRLTVL.